Listed here is a single T cell receptor (beta chain). Its antigen is undetermined. This sample was included in a study of immune evolution from preneoplasia to lung adenocarcinoma. Findings of the study overall: From normal lung to invasive adenocarcinoma, top clone frequencies appeared to decrease. Later-stage lesions seemingly showed higher T cell density and diversity than normal lung.

Using immunoSEQ multiplex PCR, the repertoire was profiled, and TCRdb retains in-frame clones only, with some absent. Of 4,500 to 6,000 clones listed, approximately 80% were seen once; the top ten hold 11%. Between the mid-2010s and the late 2010s, patients underwent resection in Japan or China. Each case's diagnosis was confirmed by two pathologists on H&E. Source material: FFPE adjacent normal lung tissue. This TCR was recovered from an older donor with lung adenocarcinoma.

CDR3 amino acids: CASSLSTGIQETQYF. CDR3 in DNA: TGCGCCAGCAGCTTGAGTACCGGGATACAAGAGACCCAGTACTTC. This chain uses TRBV5-1 with TRBJ2-5, with D possibly matching TRBD2 (5 bases). The CDR3 consists of 15 residues. Per the germline V gene, CDR1 is SGHRS and CDR2 is YFSETQ. The ends were cut back, 1 base at V and 2 bases at J, with 12 bases in the middle.